The entry below describes one TCR beta chain. Its antigen is currently unknown. This sample was included in a study of blood T cells in healthy people across ages. Study findings and constraints: The long-lived group displayed more naive CD4+ cells, plus higher diversity, than the aged donors did.

A second PCR, run for about 6 to 11 cycles, used a sample-barcoded 5' primer plus a J-beta primer mix. TCRdb independently ran MiXCR on the 5' RACE reads; one entry per CDR3 protein. This table holds around 690,000 distinct CDR3 sequences, under 65% found once. CDR3 length: 13 residues. The V and J ends lost 7 bases and 4 bases respectively, with 13 bases between them. From germline, CDR1 is SNHLY and CDR2 FYNNEI. The V call is TRBV2, the J call TRBJ2-5; D unclear. The sequenced sample consisted of blood. The sequence derives from a man aged 60-69 years in good health. The CDR3 DNA reads TGTGCCAGCATGAGCAGGCCGGGAGAGACCCAGTACTTC. The encoded protein is CASMSRPGETQYF.